These T cell receptor beta chains were read from a single sample in a study of shared clonotypes between healthy human individuals. The table came from immunoSEQ multiplex PCR; TCRdb's copy has only in-frame clones and leaves some out. The data hold some 2,000,000 clones, with approximately 96% observed a single time. The specimen was naive CD4+ T cells sorted from blood. These receptors all stem from a man younger than 30 in good health. Each CDR3 is given with its conserved first and last residue.

v_gene: TRBV18
j_gene: TRBJ2-5
CDR3aa: CASSPPGLAGGPQYF

v_gene: TRBV11-2
j_gene: TRBJ1-3
CDR3aa: CASSLPTLGRSGNTIYF

v_gene: TRBV28
j_gene: TRBJ2-3
CDR3aa: CASSWARGASDTQYF

v_gene: TRBV30
j_gene: TRBJ1-3
CDR3aa: CAWNQKQGNTIYF

v_gene: TRBV5-6
j_gene: TRBJ2-5
CDR3aa: CASSLASVKETQYF

v_gene: TRBV30
j_gene: TRBJ1-2
CDR3aa: CAWSVRGTGSSGYTF

v_gene: TRBV30
j_gene: TRBJ2-1
CDR3aa: CAWRKLDYNEQFF

v_gene: TRBV19
j_gene: TRBJ2-7
CDR3aa: CASSMTGYEQYF

v_gene: TRBV28
j_gene: TRBJ1-5
CDR3aa: CASEQGYSNQPQHF

v_gene: TRBV21-1
j_gene: TRBJ2-5
CDR3aa: CASSTGQGARETQYF

v_gene: TRBV9
j_gene: TRBJ2-5
CDR3aa: CASSVGPIQETQYF

v_gene: TRBV20-1
j_gene: TRBJ2-7
CDR3aa: CSASPFYEQYF

v_gene: TRBV7-9
j_gene: TRBJ2-1
CDR3aa: CASSLARQGNDEQFF

v_gene: TRBV6-1
j_gene: TRBJ1-6
CDR3aa: CASRNRDLNSPLHF

v_gene: TRBV7-2
j_gene: TRBJ1-5
CDR3aa: CASSLEPNSNQPQHF

v_gene: TRBV5-6
j_gene: TRBJ2-3
CDR3aa: CASSFGQGASDTQYF

v_gene: TRBV5-1
j_gene: TRBJ2-5
CDR3aa: CASSHGQGVLETQYF

v_gene: TRBV28
j_gene: TRBJ1-2
CDR3aa: CASSIGGYGYTF

v_gene: TRBV29-1
j_gene: TRBJ2-3
CDR3aa: CSVDASTDTQYF

v_gene: TRBV6-5
j_gene: TRBJ1-3
CDR3aa: CASSTPAANTIYF

v_gene: TRBV6-5
j_gene: TRBJ2-7
CDR3aa: CASSYGRDGYEQYF

v_gene: TRBV6-5
j_gene: TRBJ1-6
CDR3aa: CASSYGQAGRSLHF

v_gene: TRBV5-8
j_gene: TRBJ1-1
CDR3aa: CASSWGRQGANTEAFF

v_gene: TRBV7-9
j_gene: TRBJ2-7
CDR3aa: CASRDNAGSEQYF

v_gene: TRBV28
j_gene: TRBJ2-7
CDR3aa: CASRLGGAGSYEQYF

v_gene: TRBV28
j_gene: TRBJ2-2
CDR3aa: CASSSIRFRRPNTGELFF